What follows are 13 T cell receptor beta chains derived from one specimen sequenced in a study of shared clonotypes between healthy human individuals (dated by TCRdb to the early 2020s). To prepare the library, the immunoSEQ multiplex PCR assay was applied. The table was pulled from immuneACCESS by TCRdb, which kept in-frame rearrangements only. Such tables lose some clones; where checked, under half of the loss comes from unresolved V genes, and the rest has no known cause. Present in this sample are a few million clones, 85% to 95% of which were seen just once. Jointly, the top ten make up more than 0.35% of the sample. The specimen was naive CD4+ T cells from PBMCs. The cell subset or site label of this sample denotes: CD45RA+ positively selected. Receptors originate from a man between 18 and 29 years old in good health. Some clones in this sample may be carry-over from other donors' samples.

This chain connects TRBV5-1 to TRBJ2-1; D unresolved. Trimming cost V 4 bases and J 5 bases, with 13 bases left between them. Germline CDR1 and CDR2: SGHRS and YFSETQ. The CDR3 is made up of 14 amino acids. The CDR3 coding sequence is TGCGCCAGCAGCCTACTAACGACCGACAATGAGCAGTTCTTC. Its protein is CASSLLTTDNEQFF.

The CDR3 is CASSPGLASLGQYF. CDR3 bases: TGTGCCAGCAGTCCGGGACTAGCCTCCCTAGGGCAGTACTTC. The chain links TRBV2 to TRBJ2-7; 9 bases are a match to TRBD2. CDR3 length equals 14 residues. CDR1 SNHLY and CDR2 FYNNEI come from the germline V gene. Losses at the gene ends were 5 bases for V and 9 bases for J; bases not matched to a gene: 11.

The chain recombines TRBV6-5 with TRBJ2-1; D not certain. The germline CDR1 and CDR2 sequences are MNHEY and SVGAGI. CDR3 size: 13 residues. With 0 bases removed from V and 9 bases from J, the gap between germline ends came to 9 bases. CDR3 DNA: TGTGCCAGCAGTTACTCGTGGCGCAGTGAGCAGTTCTTC. Translating gives CASSYSWRSEQFF.

The rearrangement joins TRBV6-6 to TRBJ2-5; D possibly uses TRBD1 or TRBD2 (5 bases each). Between the trimmed V and J ends, which lost 5 bases and 4 bases, there was a span of 14 bases. Per germline, CDR1 MNHNY and CDR2 SVGAGI (reference sequence). The CDR3 runs to 14 residues. CDR3: CASSQSERGETQYF. Here the CDR3 DNA reads TGTGCCAGCAGTCAAAGTGAGAGGGGAGAGACCCAGTACTTC.

The V gene is TRBV19, the J gene TRBJ2-7; D gene uncertain. CDR3 length: 15 amino acids. The ends were cut back, 6 bases at V and 2 bases at J, with 17 bases in the middle. Germline V gene lookup returns CDR1 LNHDA and CDR2 SQIVND (reference sequence). The CDR3 reads CASSTLYGITYEQYF. The CDR3 DNA is TGTGCCAGTAGCACCCTATACGGAATCACCTACGAGCAGTACTTC.

V and J are TRBV7-9 and TRBJ1-5; TRBD1 is a possible D gene (5 bases). Trimming left V 5 bases short and J 6 bases short, with 11 bases between. The CDR3 totals 13 residues. In germline, CDR1 is SEHNR, CDR2 FQNEAQ (reference sequence). CDR3 nucleotides: TGTGCCAGCAGCGCGGGGGGTGGTCAGCCCCAGCATTTT. It is translated as CASSAGGGQPQHF.

The gene calls are TRBV28 and TRBJ2-7; 9 bases line up with TRBD2. Germline V CDR1 and CDR2: MDHEN, SYDVKM. The V and J ends lost 2 bases and 9 bases, in that order; junction bases with no gene match: 11. This CDR3 spans 15 amino acids. For the CDR3, the DNA is TGTGCCAGCAGTTTACCAGCGGGAGGTATCGAGGCGCAGTACTTC. This codes for CASSLPAGGIEAQYF.

The CDR3 nucleotides read TGTGCCAGCAGTTTGGGGCCGGGTTATCCCCAGCATTTT. This translates into CASSLGPGYPQHF. This chain joins TRBV6-5 and TRBJ1-5; possibly TRBD1 for D (5 bases). The V and J ends lost 4 bases and 10 bases respectively, with 14 bases between them. The CDR3 runs 13 residues. In germline, CDR1 is MNHEY, CDR2 SVGAGI.

Comment on this clone: This sample includes further DNA sequences coding for the same CDR3. The V and J genes are TRBV5-6 and TRBJ2-7; D is perhaps TRBD2 (6 bases). The germline V gene encodes CDR1 SGHDT and CDR2 YYEEEE. The CDR3 has 13 residues. The V gene lost 2 bases and the J gene lost 0 bases, with 6 bases spanning the gap. The CDR3 bases are TGTGCCAGCAGCTTCGGGAGCTCCTACGAGCAGTACTTC. It codes for CASSFGSSYEQYF.

The gene calls are TRBV10-3 and TRBJ1-1; D is unresolved. The germline CDR1 and CDR2 sequences are ENHRY and SYGVKD. The germline V and J ends were trimmed by 0 bases and 4 bases, with 9 bases remaining between them. The CDR3 has 14 residues. CDR3 nucleotide sequence: TGTGCCATCAGTGAGTCTAGTGGCGGCACTGAAGCTTTCTTT. Translation: CAISESSGGTEAFF.

The CDR3 DNA follows: TGTGCCAGCAATAGCGGAACACAAGAGACCCAGTACTTC. This sequence encodes CASNSGTQETQYF. V usage is TRBV6-1 and J usage is TRBJ2-5; the D gene is possibly TRBD2 (6 bases). This CDR3 is built from 13 residues. The germline V and J ends were trimmed by 7 bases and 2 bases, with 11 bases remaining between them. Germline loops: CDR1 MNHNS, CDR2 SASEGT.

Note on this clone: The sample contains more than one DNA sequence encoding this CDR3. This chain connects TRBV28 to TRBJ2-3; TRBD2 might be the D (6 bases). The CDR3 length is 15 residues. Germline CDR1 MDHEN, CDR2 SYDVKM. Deletions cut 0 bases from V and 0 bases from J, with 7 bases between. The CDR3 loop reads CASSLWRGSTDTQYF. The DNA of the CDR3 is TGTGCCAGCAGTTTATGGCGGGGTAGCACAGATACGCAGTATTTT.

This chain links TRBV28 with TRBJ1-1; D gene unclear. In germline, CDR1 is MDHEN, CDR2 SYDVKM. This CDR3 has 12 amino acids. V lost 3 bases and J 4 bases, leaving 6 bases between the germline ends. CDR3 DNA sequence: TGTGCCAGCAGTTTTGGTCCCACTGAAGCTTTCTTT. Protein sequence: CASSFGPTEAFF. Supplemented by reference TRBV28 and TRBJ1-1, the full variable domain reads DVKVTQSSRYLVKRTGEKVFLECVQDMDHENMFWYRQDPGLGLRLIYFSYDVKMKEKGDIPEGYSVSREKKERFSLILESASTNQTSMYLCASSFGPTEAFFGQGTRLTVV.